This paragraph reports one T cell receptor beta chain. This table comes from immunoSEQ multiplex PCR, and its TCRdb copy is limited to in-frame clones, with some not included. Here the sample spans 160,000 or so clones, about 94% being singletons. This record comes from a study of control samples from healthy donors and cancer patients. V was trimmed by 3 bases and J by 0 bases, leaving 4 bases between them. In germline, CDR1 is SGHRS, CDR2 YFSETQ. The CDR3 runs 13 residues. The chain links TRBV5-1 to TRBJ2-1; D is undetermined. The source is a man aged 45-60 years in good health. The sample comprised blood. CDR3 bases: TGCGCCAGCAGCTCCTCCTCCTACAATGAGCAGTTCTTC. Translating it yields CASSSSSYNEQFF.